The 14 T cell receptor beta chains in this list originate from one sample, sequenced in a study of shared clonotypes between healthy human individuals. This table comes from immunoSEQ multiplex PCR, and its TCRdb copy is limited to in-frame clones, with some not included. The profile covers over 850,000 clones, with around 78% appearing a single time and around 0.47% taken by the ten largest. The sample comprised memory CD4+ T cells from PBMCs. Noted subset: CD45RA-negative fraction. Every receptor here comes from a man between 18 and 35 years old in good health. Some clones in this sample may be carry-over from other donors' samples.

The CDR3 sequence is CASSQRGSRSGRADTQYF. CDR3 in DNA: TGTGCCAGCAGCCAACGGGGGTCCAGGAGCGGGAGGGCAGATACGCAGTATTTT. The chain carries TRBV7-3 and TRBJ2-3; 10 positions match TRBD2. J lost 4 bases, V lost 5 bases, and 15 bases had no gene match. CDR1 SGHTA and CDR2 FQGTGA come from the germline V gene. This CDR3 has 18 residues.

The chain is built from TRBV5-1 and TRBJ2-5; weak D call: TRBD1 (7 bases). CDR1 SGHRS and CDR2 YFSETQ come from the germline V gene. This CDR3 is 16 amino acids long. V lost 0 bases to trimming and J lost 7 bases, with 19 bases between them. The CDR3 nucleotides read TGCGCCAGCAGCTTGGTTGTGTCAGGGGGGTCGGGGACCCAGTACTTC. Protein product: CASSLVVSGGSGTQYF.

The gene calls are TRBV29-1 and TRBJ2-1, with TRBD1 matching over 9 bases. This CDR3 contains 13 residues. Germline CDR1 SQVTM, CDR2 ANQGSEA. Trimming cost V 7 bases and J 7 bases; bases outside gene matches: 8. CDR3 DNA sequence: TGCAGCGCCACCCGGACAGGGGTTAATGAGCAGTTCTTC. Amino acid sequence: CSATRTGVNEQFF.

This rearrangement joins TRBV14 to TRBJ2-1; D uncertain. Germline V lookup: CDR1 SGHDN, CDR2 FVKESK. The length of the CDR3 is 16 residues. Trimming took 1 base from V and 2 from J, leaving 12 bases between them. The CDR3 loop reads CASSQVKLIPYNEQFF. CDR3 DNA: TGTGCCAGCAGCCAAGTCAAGCTAATCCCCTACAATGAGCAGTTCTTC.

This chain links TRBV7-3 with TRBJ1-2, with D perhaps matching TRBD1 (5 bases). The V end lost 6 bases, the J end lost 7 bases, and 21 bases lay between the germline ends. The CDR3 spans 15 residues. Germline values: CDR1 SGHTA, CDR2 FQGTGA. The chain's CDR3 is CASSPTGGGRSGYTF. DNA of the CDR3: TGTGCCAGCAGTCCCACGGGGGGGGGACGGTCTGGCTACACCTTC.

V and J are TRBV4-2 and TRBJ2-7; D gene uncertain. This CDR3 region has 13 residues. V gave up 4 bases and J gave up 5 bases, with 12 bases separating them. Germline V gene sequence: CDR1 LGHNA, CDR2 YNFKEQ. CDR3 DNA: TGTGCCAGCAGCCTCCCTCCGGACCACGAGCAGTACTTC. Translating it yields CASSLPPDHEQYF.

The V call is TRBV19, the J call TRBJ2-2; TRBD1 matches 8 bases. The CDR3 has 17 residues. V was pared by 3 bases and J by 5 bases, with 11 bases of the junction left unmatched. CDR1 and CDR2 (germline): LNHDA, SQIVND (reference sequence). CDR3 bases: TGTGCCAGTAGTATTGCCCACGGGCAGGGGGCAACCGGGGAGCTGTTTTTT. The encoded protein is CASSIAHGQGATGELFF.

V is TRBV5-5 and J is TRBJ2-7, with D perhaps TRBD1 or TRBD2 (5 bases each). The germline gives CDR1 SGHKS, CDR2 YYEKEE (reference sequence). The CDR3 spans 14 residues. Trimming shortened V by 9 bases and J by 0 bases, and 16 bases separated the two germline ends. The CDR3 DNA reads TGTGCCACCCAGCCGGGACGGAGCTCCTACGAGCAGTACTTC. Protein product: CATQPGRSSYEQYF.

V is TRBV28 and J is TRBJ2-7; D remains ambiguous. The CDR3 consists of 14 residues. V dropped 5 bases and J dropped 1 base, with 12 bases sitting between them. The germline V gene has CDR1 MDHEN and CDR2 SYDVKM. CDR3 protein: CASSTYQNSYEQYF. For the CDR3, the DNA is TGTGCCAGCAGTACTTATCAAAATTCCTACGAGCAGTACTTC.

CDR3 region: CASSQDDGRGPQPQHF. The CDR3 coding sequence is TGCGCCAGCAGCCAAGATGATGGCCGTGGGCCTCAGCCCCAGCATTTT. The chain has TRBV4-3 and TRBJ1-5; D remains unclear. Trimming pared 0 bases from V and 6 bases from J, leaving 15 bases between. The CDR3 has 16 amino acids. The germline gives CDR1 LGHNA, CDR2 YSLEER.

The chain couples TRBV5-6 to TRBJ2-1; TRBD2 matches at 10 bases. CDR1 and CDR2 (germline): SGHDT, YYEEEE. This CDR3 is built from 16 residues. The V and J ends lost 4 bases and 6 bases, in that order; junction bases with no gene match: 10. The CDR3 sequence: CASSHTGTSETNEQFF. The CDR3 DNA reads TGTGCCAGCAGCCATACCGGGACTAGCGAAACCAATGAGCAGTTCTTC.

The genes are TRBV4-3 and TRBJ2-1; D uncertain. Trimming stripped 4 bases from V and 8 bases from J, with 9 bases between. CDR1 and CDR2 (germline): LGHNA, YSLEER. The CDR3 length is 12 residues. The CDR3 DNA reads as TGCGCCAGCAGCCTTATAGGCGATGAGCAGTTCTTC. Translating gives CASSLIGDEQFF.

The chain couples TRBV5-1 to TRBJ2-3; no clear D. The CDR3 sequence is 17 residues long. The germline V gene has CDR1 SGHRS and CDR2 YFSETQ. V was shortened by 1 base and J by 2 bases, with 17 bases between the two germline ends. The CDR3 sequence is CASSLFSSSINTDTQYF. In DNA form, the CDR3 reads TGCGCCAGCAGCTTGTTTTCCAGTTCTATTAACACAGATACGCAGTATTTT.

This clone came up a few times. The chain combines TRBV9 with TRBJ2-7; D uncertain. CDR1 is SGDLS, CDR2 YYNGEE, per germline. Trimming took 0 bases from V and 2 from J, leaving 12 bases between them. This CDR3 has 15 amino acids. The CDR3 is CASSVVAGDAYEQYF. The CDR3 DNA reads TGTGCCAGCAGCGTAGTGGCCGGAGATGCCTACGAGCAGTACTTC.